These 14 T cell receptor beta chains share one sample of origin, sequenced in a study of T cells in women clearing cervical HPV infection. Repertoires were generated with immunoSEQ multiplex PCR, while TCRdb's copy carries only in-frame clones and drops some. There are some 40,000 clones in the sample, with about 5% held by the top ten. Sequenced sample: blood buffy coat. These receptors all stem from a woman between 18 and 70 years old with a cervical HPV16 infection that either progressed to CIN3+ or cleared (not recorded which).

Notes on this clone: The read finishes 3 residues shy of the CDR3 end, and the germline J gene is used to complete it. The V and J genes are TRBV18 and TRBJ2-5; 10 bases fit TRBD1. The CDR3 has 15 amino acids. Looked up from germline, CDR1 is KGHSH and CDR2 is LQKENI. V shed 6 bases and J 5 bases; nucleotides not matched to a gene: 9. CDR3 region: CASSRDRGHGETQYF. The DNA read from the CDR3 is TGTGCCAGCTCCCGGGACAGGGGTCATGGTGAGACC.

Turning to this clone: The read falls 3 residues short of the CDR3 end, and the missing part is taken from the germline J gene. The chain recombines TRBV9 with TRBJ1-6; TRBD1 agrees at 9 bases. The CDR3 consists of 15 residues. Germline assignment: CDR1 SGDLS and CDR2 YYNGEE. The V segment lost 4 bases and the J segment 7 bases; nucleotides outside the gene matches: 6. The DNA read from the CDR3 is TGTGCCAGCAGCCAAGGACAGGGGAAAAATTCACCC. It translates to CASSQGQGKNSP. The CDR3 in its entirety is CASSQGQGKNSPLHF. Combining the CDR3 with reference TRBV9 and TRBJ1-6 gives the whole variable domain DSGVTQTPKHLITATGQRVTLRCSPRSGDLSVYWYQQSLDQGLQFLIQYYNGEERAKGNILERFSAQQFPDLHSELNLSSLELGDSALYFCASSQGQGKNSPLHFGNGTRLTVT.

Regarding this clone: Sequencing ends 3 residues short of the CDR3 end; the germline J gene provides the rest. V gene TRBV10-3 combines with J gene TRBJ1-6; D is undetermined. Trimming pared 7 bases from V and 11 bases from J, leaving 27 bases between. The CDR3 consists of 17 residues. Germline values: CDR1 ENHRY, CDR2 SYGVKD. CDR3 residues: CAINDPVAGGHLAPLHF. CDR3 DNA (partial): TGTGCCATCAACGACCCCGTGGCTGGTGGGCATTTGGCACCC.

As to this clone: The sequenced fragment ends 3 residues before the CDR3 boundary, so the rest is inferred from the germline J gene. This chain uses TRBV11-2 with TRBJ2-7; a weak D match, TRBD2 (7 bases). Germline V lookup: CDR1 SGHAT, CDR2 FQNNGV. V lost 5 bases and J lost 6, with 20 bases in between. This CDR3 contains 15 residues. The CDR3 reads CASSPQGGTPREQYF. CDR3 DNA, as far as it was read: TGTGCCAGCAGCCCACAGGGAGGGACGCCACGCGAG.

As concerns this clone: The CDR3 is cut off 3 residues early in the read; its end comes from the germline J gene. The chain has TRBV7-2 and TRBJ2-1; 9 bases are shared with TRBD1. V was clipped by 0 bases and J by 6 bases; unmatched bases: 9. CDR1 SGHTA and CDR2 FQGNSA come from the germline V gene. This CDR3 contains 17 residues. The CDR3 DNA, read in part, is TGTGCCAGCAGCTTAGCGGCCGGGACAGGGCGTCGCAATGAG. Its protein product is CASSLAAGTGRRNE. The entire CDR3 protein is CASSLAAGTGRRNEQFF.

The CDR3 spells CASSSGERDMNTEAFF. CDR3 bases read: TGCGCCAGCAGCTCAGGGGAGAGAGACATGAACACTGAA. The chain couples TRBV5-1 to TRBJ1-1; D perhaps matches TRBD1 (6 bases). The sequenced fragment ends 3 residues before the CDR3 boundary, so the rest is inferred from the germline J gene. Per germline, CDR1 SGHRS and CDR2 YFSETQ. The V end lost 3 bases, the J end lost 0 bases, and 15 bases lay between the germline ends. The CDR3 runs 16 residues.

With respect to this clone: Read coverage stops 3 residues before the CDR3 terminus; the germline J gene supplies the remainder. V is TRBV20-1 and J is TRBJ2-3; 9 bases map to TRBD1. Germline V CDR1 and CDR2: DFQATT, SNEGSKA (reference sequence). V gave up 6 bases and J gave up 5 bases; unmatched junction bases: 6. The CDR3 is 13 amino acids. CDR3 DNA, as far as it was read: TGCAGTGCAAGACAGGGGGAAATAGATACG. Translation gives CSARQGEIDT. The whole CDR3 region reads CSARQGEIDTQYF.

In regard to this clone: The read ends 3 residues before the CDR3 terminus; that terminus is restored from the germline J gene. The chain employs TRBV18 and TRBJ1-1, with 7 positions matching TRBD1. The CDR3 covers 15 residues. V was clipped by 6 bases and J by 4 bases; unmatched bases: 11. Germline CDR1 and CDR2: KGHSH and LQKENI. CDR3 DNA (partial): TGTGCCAGCTCCCCGAACAGGGGTTTATCCACTGAA. Encoded protein: CASSPNRGLSTE. The entire CDR3 sequence reads CASSPNRGLSTEAFF.

As to this clone: With the read ending 3 residues before the CDR3 end, the germline J gene is used to fill in that end. J is TRBJ1-1 and V is TRBV7-9, with D possibly TRBD1 on 5 matching bases. The V gene lost 2 bases and the J gene lost 4 bases, with 11 bases spanning the gap. CDR3 size: 14 residues. The V gene's germline CDR1 is SEHNR and CDR2 FQNEAQ (reference sequence). CDR3 DNA, as far as it was read: TGTGCCAGCAGCTTAACAGTCCAGGGCACTGAA. Its translation: CASSLTVQGTE. The full CDR3 protein reads CASSLTVQGTEAFF. Together with reference TRBV7-9 and TRBJ1-1, the CDR3 gives the full variable domain: DTGVSQNPRHKITKRGQNVTFRCDPISEHNRLYWYRQTLGQGPEFLTYFQNEAQLEKSRLLSDRFSAERPKGSFSTLEIQRTEQGDSAMYLCASSLTVQGTEAFFGQGTRLTVV.

As regards this clone: The CDR3 end lies 3 residues beyond the end of the read and is filled in from the germline J gene. The chain combines TRBV7-6 with TRBJ2-3; 7 bases line up with TRBD1. CDR3 length: 14 residues. With 5 bases clipped from V and 7 bases from J, the junction kept 9 bases outside the gene matches. CDR1 is SGHVS, CDR2 FNYEAQ, per germline. The CDR3 sequence: CASSADRAAHTQYF. CDR3 DNA (partial): TGTGCCAGCAGCGCCGACAGGGCTGCTCATACG.

A remark on this clone: The missing CDR3 end, 3 residues past where the read stops, is filled in from the germline J gene. The chain couples TRBV10-3 to TRBJ1-2, with 7 bases matching TRBD1. The CDR3 has 17 amino acids. Per germline, CDR1 ENHRY and CDR2 SYGVKD. The CDR3 loop is CAISEGGGAKAERGYTF. The sequenced CDR3 bases are TGTGCCATCAGTGAAGGAGGGGGCGCAAAGGCTGAGCGGGGC.

As concerns this clone: With the read ending 3 residues before the CDR3 end, the germline J gene is used to fill in that end. This chain uses TRBV2 with TRBJ2-2, with 7 nucleotides matching TRBD1. V lost 7 bases and J lost 6; bases outside the gene matches: 11. The CDR3 covers 15 residues. Per germline, CDR1 SNHLY and CDR2 FYNNEI. CDR3 sequence reads: CASKTGADRAGELFF. The DNA read from the CDR3 is TGTGCCAGCAAAACGGGTGCCGACAGGGCCGGGGAG.

A remark on this clone: The CDR3 extends 3 residues past the end of the read, so its final part is completed from the germline J gene. The rearrangement joins TRBV20-1 to TRBJ2-2; 8 positions agree with TRBD2. The CDR3 totals 17 residues. Germline trimming cut 0 bases from V and 2 bases from J; bases unmatched to any gene: 8. In germline, CDR1 is DFQATT, CDR2 SNEGSKA (reference sequence). The CDR3 bases that were read are TGCAGTGCTAGAGATTTGGCGGGGGGAACAAACACCGGGGAG. This gives the protein CSARDLAGGTNTGE. The CDR3, in full, reads CSARDLAGGTNTGELFF.

A remark on this clone: The CDR3 extends 3 residues past the end of the read, so its final part is completed from the germline J gene. The chain has TRBV7-9 and TRBJ1-4; 8 bases line up with TRBD1. V lost 5 bases and J lost 8; bases outside the gene matches: 7. CDR1 and CDR2 (germline): SEHNR, FQNEAQ (reference sequence). The CDR3 sequence is 14 residues long. The CDR3 loop is CASSIGQGREKLFF. The DNA read from the CDR3 is TGTGCCAGCAGCATAGGACAGGGTCGGGAAAAA.